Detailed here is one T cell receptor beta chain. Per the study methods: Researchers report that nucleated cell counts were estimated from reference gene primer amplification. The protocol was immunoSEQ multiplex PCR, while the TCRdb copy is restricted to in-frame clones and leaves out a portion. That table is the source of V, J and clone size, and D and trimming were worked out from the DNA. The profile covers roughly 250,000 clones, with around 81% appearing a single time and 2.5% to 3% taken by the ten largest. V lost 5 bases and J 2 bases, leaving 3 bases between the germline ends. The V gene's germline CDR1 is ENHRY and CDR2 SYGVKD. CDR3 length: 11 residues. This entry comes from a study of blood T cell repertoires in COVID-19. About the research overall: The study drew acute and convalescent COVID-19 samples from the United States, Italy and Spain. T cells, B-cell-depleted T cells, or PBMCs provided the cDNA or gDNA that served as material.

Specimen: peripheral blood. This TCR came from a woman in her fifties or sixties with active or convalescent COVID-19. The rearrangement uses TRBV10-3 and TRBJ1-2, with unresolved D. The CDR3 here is CAISQNYGYTF. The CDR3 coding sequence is TGTGCCATCAGTCAGAACTATGGCTACACCTTC.